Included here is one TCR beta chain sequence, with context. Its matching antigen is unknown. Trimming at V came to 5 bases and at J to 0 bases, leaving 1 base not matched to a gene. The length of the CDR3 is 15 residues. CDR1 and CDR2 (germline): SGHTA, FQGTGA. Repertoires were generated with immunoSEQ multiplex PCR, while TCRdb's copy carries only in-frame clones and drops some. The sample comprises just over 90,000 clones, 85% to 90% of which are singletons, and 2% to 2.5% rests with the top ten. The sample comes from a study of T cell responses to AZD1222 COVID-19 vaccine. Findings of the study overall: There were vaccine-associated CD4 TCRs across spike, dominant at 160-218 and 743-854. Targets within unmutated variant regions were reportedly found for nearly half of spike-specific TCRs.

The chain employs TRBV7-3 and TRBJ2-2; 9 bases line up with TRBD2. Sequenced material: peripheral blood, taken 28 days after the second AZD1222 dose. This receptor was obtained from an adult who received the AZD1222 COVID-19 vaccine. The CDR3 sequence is CASSERGANTGELFF. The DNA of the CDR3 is TGTGCCAGCAGCGAGCGGGGGGCGAACACCGGGGAGCTGTTTTTT.